The subject of this entry is one TCR beta chain. Its antigen remains unknown. The data were produced by immunoSEQ multiplex PCR, yet TCRdb's version contains in-frame clones alone and is incomplete. The sample carries roughly 80,000 clones, less than 90% recorded once. V shed 4 bases, J shed 4 bases, and the junction held 10 bases outside the gene matches. The CDR3 covers 16 residues. CDR1 and CDR2 (germline): SGDLS, YYNGEE. These data belong to a study of OX40 agonist ivuxolimab in advanced cancers. Across the whole study: The patients got ivuxolimab, which is an agonistic anti-OX40 (CD134) antibody.

Findings and limits, study-wide: Some patients who did not respond also had low normalized T-cell clonal expansion. Dose levels from 0.1 to 3.0 mg/kg saw CD4+ and CD8+ blood T cells expand clonally by week 6. Mean expanded clone counts were higher in CD8+ than CD4+ T cells.

This clonotype was sampled from an adult with an advanced solid tumor such as melanoma, head and neck, liver or kidney cancer. The material sequenced was CD4+ or CD8+ T cells sorted from blood, taken in a trial of the OX40 agonist ivuxolimab. The chain uses TRBV9 and TRBJ2-2, with 7 bases that match TRBD2. For the CDR3, the DNA is TGTGCCAGCAGCCCTCTGGGGTGGGAGGGCACCGGGGAGCTGTTTTTT. Translating gives CASSPLGWEGTGELFF.